A single T cell receptor (beta chain) is shown here with its context. In germline, CDR1 is SGHTA, CDR2 FQGNSA. The V and J ends lost 5 bases and 1 base, in that order; junction bases with no gene match: 8. The CDR3 has 16 residues. The data were taken from a study of blood T cell repertoires in COVID-19. Study-wide background: Researchers got acute and convalescent COVID-19 samples from the United States, Italy and Spain.

The data were produced by immunoSEQ multiplex PCR, yet TCRdb's version contains in-frame clones alone and is incomplete. The sample records around 100,000 clones, 80% to 90% being singletons. The sequence was collected from a middle-aged man with acute or convalescent COVID-19. Sequencing was carried out using peripheral blood. The rearrangement joins TRBV7-2 to TRBJ1-1; 9 bases fit TRBD1. In DNA, the CDR3 is TGTGCCAGCAGCCCGGACAGGGGTCGATGGAACACTGAAGCTTTCTTT. Its protein is CASSPDRGRWNTEAFF.